These 15 T cell receptor beta chains came from one sample sequenced in a study of OX40 agonist ivuxolimab in advanced cancers. The table came from immunoSEQ multiplex PCR; TCRdb's copy has only in-frame clones and leaves some out. The sample lists about 34,000 clones; more than 70% were seen once. The source was CD4+ or CD8+ T cells sorted from blood, collected in a trial of the OX40 agonist ivuxolimab. The receptors come from an adult with an advanced solid tumor such as melanoma, head and neck, liver or kidney cancer.

The rearrangement uses TRBV18 and TRBJ2-3; TRBD2 matches 9 bases. Unmatched junction bases numbered 6, after V lost 3 bases and J lost 2 bases. The CDR3 has 16 residues. Germline CDR1 reads KGHSH; CDR2 reads LQKENI. The CDR3 region has the DNA TGTGCCAGCTCACCGTCCCTAGCGGGGCCCACAGATACGCAGTATTTT. Translated: CASSPSLAGPTDTQYF.

CDR3 nucleotides: TGTGCCAGCCTTATGACTAGCTGGCCAGAGACCCAGTACTTC. It codes for CASLMTSWPETQYF. The chain joins TRBV6-5 to TRBJ2-5; 7 bases are shared with TRBD2. Germline V gene sequence: CDR1 MNHEY, CDR2 SVGAGI. The CDR3 totals 14 residues. Losses at the gene ends were 8 bases for V and 4 bases for J; bases not matched to a gene: 10.

This chain connects TRBV2 to TRBJ2-3, with 8 bases identical to TRBD2. CDR3 length equals 15 residues. With 8 bases clipped from V and 5 bases from J, the junction kept 12 bases outside the gene matches. Germline assignment: CDR1 SNHLY and CDR2 FYNNEI. The chain's CDR3 is CASSKDGRAIDTQYF. The CDR3 region has the DNA TGTGCCAGCTCGAAGGACGGGAGGGCCATAGATACGCAGTATTTT.

V is TRBV5-4 and J is TRBJ2-7; perhaps TRBD2 as D (5 bases). V shed 3 bases and J shed 2 bases, with 12 bases lying between them. Germline-derived CDR1 and CDR2 are SGHNT and YYREEE (reference sequence). The CDR3 loop spans 14 amino acids. The CDR3 nucleotides read TGTGCCAGCAGCTGGAAGACGGAGGCCTACGAGCAGTACTTC. Translating gives CASSWKTEAYEQYF. Complete variable domain (other parts from reference TRBV5-4 and TRBJ2-7): ETGVTQSPTHLIKTRGQQVTLRCSSQSGHNTVSWYQQALGQGPQFIFQYYREEENGRGNFPPRFSGLQFPNYSSELNVNALELDDSALYLCASSWKTEAYEQYFGPGTRLTVT.

The chain links TRBV7-2 to TRBJ2-1, with TRBD2 matching over 9 bases. CDR1 and CDR2 (germline): SGHTA, FQGNSA. J gave up 9 bases and V 8 bases, and 14 bases lay outside the gene matches. The CDR3 has 15 amino acids. CDR3 region: CASAPGGSGSGEQFF. Here the CDR3 DNA reads TGTGCCAGCGCCCCCGGGGGTAGCGGGAGTGGTGAGCAGTTCTTC.

The chain couples TRBV9 to TRBJ2-7, with 8 bases matching TRBD2. The trim removed 0 bases at V and 7 bases at J, leaving 6 bases unmatched. Germline lookup yields CDR1 SGDLS and CDR2 YYNGEE. The CDR3 covers 14 residues. CDR3 DNA sequence: TGTGCCAGCAGCGTAGGACTAGCGTTTATTGAGCAGTACTTC. Translation: CASSVGLAFIEQYF.

The V gene is TRBV5-4, the J gene TRBJ2-7, with TRBD1 identical over 8 bases. CDR1 SGHNT and CDR2 YYREEE come from the germline V gene (reference sequence). The CDR3 consists of 14 residues. The V segment lost 4 bases and the J segment 0 bases; nucleotides outside the gene matches: 3. The DNA of the CDR3 is TGTGCCAGCAGCCCTACAGGGGGCTCCTACGAGCAGTACTTC. Its protein product is CASSPTGGSYEQYF.

The V call is TRBV11-2, the J call TRBJ2-1; D may be TRBD2 (6 bases). Trimming cost V 3 bases and J 4 bases, with 7 bases left between them. Germline V gene data show CDR1 as SGHAT and CDR2 as FQNNGV. The CDR3 consists of 13 residues. The DNA for the CDR3 is TGTGCCAGCAGCTTGGGACTTTACAATGAGCAGTTCTTC. This encodes CASSLGLYNEQFF.

The chain links TRBV11-2 to TRBJ2-3, with D uncertain. V was shortened by 1 base and J by 3 bases, with 2 bases between the two germline ends. This CDR3 is built from 12 residues. Germline lookup yields CDR1 SGHAT and CDR2 FQNNGV. CDR3 amino acids: CASSLVTDTQYF. CDR3 DNA sequence: TGTGCCAGCAGCTTAGTTACAGATACGCAGTATTTT.

The rearrangement joins TRBV10-3 to TRBJ1-2, with D uncertain. V lost 6 bases, J lost 4 bases, and 12 bases lay in between. The CDR3 sequence is 13 residues long. From germline, CDR1 is ENHRY and CDR2 SYGVKD. CDR3 coding DNA: TGTGCCATCAGGACAACGGGTAGCTATGGCTACACCTTC. This sequence encodes CAIRTTGSYGYTF.

This clone was counted once. The chain has TRBV5-1 and TRBJ2-7; TRBD1 matches at 9 bases. The CDR3 loop spans 16 amino acids. Trimming took 5 bases from V and 2 from J; bases not matched to a gene: 11. Germline assignment: CDR1 SGHRS and CDR2 YFSETQ. DNA for the CDR3: TGCGCCAGCAGAGACCCTCCGGGACAGGGCGCCTACGAGCAGTACTTC. Translation: CASRDPPGQGAYEQYF.

The J gene is TRBJ1-2, the V gene TRBV29-1, with TRBD1 matching over 7 bases. Losses at the gene ends were 1 base for V and 4 bases for J; bases not matched to a gene: 6. This CDR3 comprises 14 residues. CDR1 is SQVTM and CDR2 is ANQGSEA in the germline V gene. The CDR3 protein is CSVEAPGGSYGYTF. CDR3 DNA: TGCAGCGTTGAAGCCCCAGGGGGGTCCTATGGCTACACCTTC.

The chain uses TRBV11-3 and TRBJ2-7, with D unresolved. Germline assignment: CDR1 SGHNT and CDR2 YENEEA. The CDR3 is 15 amino acids. With 0 bases removed from V and 2 bases from J, the gap between germline ends came to 11 bases. The CDR3 DNA reads as TGTGCCAGCAGCTTAGACTGGGCCCCCACCTACGAGCAGTACTTC. Its protein is CASSLDWAPTYEQYF.

V usage is TRBV14 and J usage is TRBJ2-3, with TRBD2 matching 10 bases. This CDR3 is built from 15 residues. Germline V gene lookup returns CDR1 SGHDN and CDR2 FVKESK. V was clipped by 1 base and J by 7 bases; unmatched bases: 5. The DNA for the CDR3 is TGTGCCAGCAGCCAAGGGACTAGCGGATTACATACGCAGTATTTT. Its protein product is CASSQGTSGLHTQYF.

The V call is TRBV7-6, the J call TRBJ2-1, with 11 positions matching TRBD1. The CDR3 is 15 residues long. V dropped 4 bases and J dropped 7; count of bases not matched to a gene: 6. CDR1 and CDR2 (germline): SGHVS, FNYEAQ. The CDR3: CASSSGTGGFNEQFF. The CDR3 DNA is TGTGCCAGCAGCTCCGGGACAGGGGGTTTTAATGAGCAGTTCTTC.